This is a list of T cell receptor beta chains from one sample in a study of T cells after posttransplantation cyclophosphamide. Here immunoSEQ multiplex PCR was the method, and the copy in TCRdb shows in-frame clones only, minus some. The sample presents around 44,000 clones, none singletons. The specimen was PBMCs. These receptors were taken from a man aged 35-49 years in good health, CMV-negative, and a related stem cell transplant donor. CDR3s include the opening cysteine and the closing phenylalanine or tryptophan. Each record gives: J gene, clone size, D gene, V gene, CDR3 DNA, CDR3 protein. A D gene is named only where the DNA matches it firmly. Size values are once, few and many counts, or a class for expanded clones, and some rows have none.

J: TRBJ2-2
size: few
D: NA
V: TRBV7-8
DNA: TGTGCCAGCAGCCTCCTTGGCATGACAGTCACCGGGGAGCTGTTTTTT
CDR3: CASSLLGMTVTGELFF

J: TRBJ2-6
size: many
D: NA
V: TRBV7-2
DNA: TGTGCCAGCAGCTTACCCCGGTTCTCTGGGGCCAACGTCCTGACTTTC
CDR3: CASSLPRFSGANVLTF

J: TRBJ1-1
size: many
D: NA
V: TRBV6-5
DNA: TGTGCCAGCAGTCACTCCCGGACAGAGACGAACACTGAAGCTTTCTTT
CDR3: CASSHSRTETNTEAFF

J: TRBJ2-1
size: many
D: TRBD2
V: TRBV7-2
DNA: TGTGCCAGCAGCTTAGAACCGGGACTAGCCTACAATGAGCAGTTCTTC
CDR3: CASSLEPGLAYNEQFF

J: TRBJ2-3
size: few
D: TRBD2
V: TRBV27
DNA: TGTGCCAGCAGTTTAGAAGCGGGGGGCACAGATACGCAGTATTTT
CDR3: CASSLEAGGTDTQYF

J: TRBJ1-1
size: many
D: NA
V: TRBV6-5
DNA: TGTGCCAGCAGCCGAACCCGGGGGGCGGCCACTGAAGCTTTCTTT
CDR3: CASSRTRGAATEAFF

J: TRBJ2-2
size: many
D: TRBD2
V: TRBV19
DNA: TGTGCCAGTAGTATAGATCGCGGGGGGGTTGGGACCGGGGAGCTGTTTTTT
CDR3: CASSIDRGGVGTGELFF

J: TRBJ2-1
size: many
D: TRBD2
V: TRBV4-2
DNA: TGTGCCAGCAGCCAAGATCTAGCGGGTAGCTCCTACAATGAGCAGTTCTTC
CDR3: CASSQDLAGSSYNEQFF

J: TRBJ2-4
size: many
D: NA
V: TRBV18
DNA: TGTGCCAGCTCACCAAGTGTTGGGGCCGACGACCTACAGAAAAACATTCAGTACTTC
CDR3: CASSPSVGADDLQKNIQYF

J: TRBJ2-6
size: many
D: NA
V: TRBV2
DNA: TGTGCCAGCAGCGAAACAGGGTCTGCTGGGGCCAACGTCCTGACTTTC
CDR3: CASSETGSAGANVLTF

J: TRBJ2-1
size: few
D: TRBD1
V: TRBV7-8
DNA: TGTGCCAGCAGCTCTACGGACAGGGGGTATCACAATGAGCAGTTCTTC
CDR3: CASSSTDRGYHNEQFF

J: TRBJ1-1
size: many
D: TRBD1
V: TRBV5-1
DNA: TGCGCCAGCAGCTTGGGGACAGGGGTTTCTACTGAAGCTTTCTTT
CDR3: CASSLGTGVSTEAFF

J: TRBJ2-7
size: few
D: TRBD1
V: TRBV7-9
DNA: TGTGCCAGCAGCCCCCCGGGACAGGGGGGCGAGCAGTACTTC
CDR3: CASSPPGQGGEQYF

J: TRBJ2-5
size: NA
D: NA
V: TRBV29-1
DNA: TGCAGCGTTGAAGATCAGGGCGGGGTAGAGACCCAGTACTTC
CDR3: CSVEDQGGVETQYF

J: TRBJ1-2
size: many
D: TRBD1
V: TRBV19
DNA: TGTGCCAGTCTGGGACAGGGTAGTGGTGGCTACACCTTC
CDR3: CASLGQGSGGYTF

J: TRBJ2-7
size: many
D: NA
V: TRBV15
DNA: TGTGCCACCAGCAGGCGTTACGACGAGCAGTACTTC
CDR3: CATSRRYDEQYF

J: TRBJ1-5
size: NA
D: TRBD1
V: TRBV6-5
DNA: TGTGCCAGCAGTTCAGGGGGCTTTCAGCCCCAGCATTTT
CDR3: CASSSGGFQPQHF

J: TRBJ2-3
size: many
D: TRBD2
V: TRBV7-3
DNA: TGTGCCAGCAGCTTAATGGTAGCGGGGGCGGATACGCAGTATTTT
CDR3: CASSLMVAGADTQYF

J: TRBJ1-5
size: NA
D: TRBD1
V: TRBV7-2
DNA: TGTGCCAGCAGTTCACTGGTTAGGACAGGGATTTATCAGCCCCAGCATTTT
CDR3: CASSSLVRTGIYQPQHF

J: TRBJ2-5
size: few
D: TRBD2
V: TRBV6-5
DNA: TGTGCCAGCAGTTATGCGGGACTAGGTGTGGAGACCCAGTACTTC
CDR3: CASSYAGLGVETQYF

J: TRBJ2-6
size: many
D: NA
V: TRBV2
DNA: TGTGCCAGCAGTGAAACGAGGGGGGCCAACGTCCTGACTTTC
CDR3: CASSETRGANVLTF

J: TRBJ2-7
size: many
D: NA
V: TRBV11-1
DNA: TGTGCCAGCAGTTCCGGGACTGGAGACTACGAGCAGTACTTC
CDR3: CASSSGTGDYEQYF

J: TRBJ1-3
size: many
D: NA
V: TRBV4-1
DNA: TGCGCCAGCAGCCAAGAGGGCCACCACTCTGGAAACACCATATATTTT
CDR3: CASSQEGHHSGNTIYF

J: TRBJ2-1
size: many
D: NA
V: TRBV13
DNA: TGTGCCAGCAGCTTAGGCACAGGGATTGGCTACAATGAGCAGTTCTTC
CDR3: CASSLGTGIGYNEQFF

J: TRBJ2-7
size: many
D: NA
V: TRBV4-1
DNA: TGCGCCAGCAGCCAAGTCTACAGGAGCTCCTACGAGCAGTACTTC
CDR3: CASSQVYRSSYEQYF

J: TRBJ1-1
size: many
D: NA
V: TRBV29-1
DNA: TGCAGCGTGATGGCGGGGGGGAACACTGAAGCTTTCTTT
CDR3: CSVMAGGNTEAFF

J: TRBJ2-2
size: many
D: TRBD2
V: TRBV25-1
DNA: TGTGCCAGCAGTGAACTAGCGGGAGGAGGTGACGGGGAGCTGTTTTTT
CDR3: CASSELAGGGDGELFF

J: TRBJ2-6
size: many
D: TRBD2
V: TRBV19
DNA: TGTGCCAGTAGTATTAGCGGGGGAAGCGCTGGGGCCAACGTCCTGACTTTC
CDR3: CASSISGGSAGANVLTF

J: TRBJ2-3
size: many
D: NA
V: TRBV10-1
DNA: TGCGCCAGCAGTGAGTCGCGGAGAGATACGCAGTATTTT
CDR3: CASSESRRDTQYF

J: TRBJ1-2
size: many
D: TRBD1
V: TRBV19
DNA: TGTGCCAGTACAAAACGGGGGTCCACCCGGGACAGGACCGACTATGGCTACACCTTC
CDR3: CASTKRGSTRDRTDYGYTF

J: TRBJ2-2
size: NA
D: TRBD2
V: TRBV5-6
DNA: TGTGCCAGCAGCTTGAGAACTAGCGGGAGGATGGCCGGGGAGCTGTTTTTT
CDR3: CASSLRTSGRMAGELFF

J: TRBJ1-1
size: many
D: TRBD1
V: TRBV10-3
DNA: TGTGCCATCACCCAGGGGGAGAACACTGAAGCTTTCTTT
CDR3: CAITQGENTEAFF

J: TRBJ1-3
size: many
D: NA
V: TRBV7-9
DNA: TGTGCCAGCAGGGAGGGGTCTGGAAACACCATATATTTT
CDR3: CASREGSGNTIYF

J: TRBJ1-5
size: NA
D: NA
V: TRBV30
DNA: TGTGCCTGGAGTTTTGCGCGAAATCAGCCCCAGCATTTT
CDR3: CAWSFARNQPQHF

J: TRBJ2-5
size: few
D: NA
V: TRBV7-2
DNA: TGTGCCAGCAGCTTAGGAGGCTACCCTAATTACCAAGAGACCCAGTACTTC
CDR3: CASSLGGYPNYQETQYF

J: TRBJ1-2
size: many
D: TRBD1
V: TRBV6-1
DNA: TGTGCCAGCAGTACACCGGGACAGGGGAAATATGGCTACACCTTC
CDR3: CASSTPGQGKYGYTF

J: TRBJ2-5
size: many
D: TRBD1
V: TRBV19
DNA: TGTGCCAGTAGTAGCCCCGGACAGGCTCTAGGGACCCAGTACTTC
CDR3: CASSSPGQALGTQYF

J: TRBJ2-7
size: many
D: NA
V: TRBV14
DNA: TGTGCCAGCAGCCAAGAAGGAACGCCCGGGATTTACGAGCAGTACTTC
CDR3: CASSQEGTPGIYEQYF

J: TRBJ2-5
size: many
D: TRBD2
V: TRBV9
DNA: TGTGCCAGCAGCGGGTCCGCGGGGGTAGGGAAGACCCAGTACTTC
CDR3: CASSGSAGVGKTQYF

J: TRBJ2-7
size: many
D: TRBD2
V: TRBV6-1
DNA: TGTGCCAGCAGGCGACTAGCGGGGGACTCCTACGAGCAGTACTTC
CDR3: CASRRLAGDSYEQYF

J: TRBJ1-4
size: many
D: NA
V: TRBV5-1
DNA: TGCGCCAGCAGCTTCCAGGGTAATCGTGAAAAACTGTTTTTT
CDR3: CASSFQGNREKLFF

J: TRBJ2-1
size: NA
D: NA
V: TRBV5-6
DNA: TGTGCCAGCAGCTATCCGGGACGCGGGGAGTTCTTC
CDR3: CASSYPGRGEFF

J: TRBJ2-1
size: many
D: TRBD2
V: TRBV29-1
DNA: TGCAGCGGCTGGACTAGCGGGGGGCTATACAATGAGCAGTTCTTC
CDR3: CSGWTSGGLYNEQFF